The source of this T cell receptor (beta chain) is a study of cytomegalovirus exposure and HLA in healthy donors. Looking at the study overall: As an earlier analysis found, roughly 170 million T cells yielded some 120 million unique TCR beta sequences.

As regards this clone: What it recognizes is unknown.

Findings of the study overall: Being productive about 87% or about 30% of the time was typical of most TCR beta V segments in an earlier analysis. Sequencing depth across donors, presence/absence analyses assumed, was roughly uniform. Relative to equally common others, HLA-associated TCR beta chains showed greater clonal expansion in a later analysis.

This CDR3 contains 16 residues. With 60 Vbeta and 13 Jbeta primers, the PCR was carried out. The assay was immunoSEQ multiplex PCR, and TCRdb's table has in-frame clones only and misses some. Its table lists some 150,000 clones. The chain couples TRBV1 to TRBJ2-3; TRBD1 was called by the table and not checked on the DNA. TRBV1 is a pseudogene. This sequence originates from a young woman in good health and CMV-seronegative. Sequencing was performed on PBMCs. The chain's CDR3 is CTSSQDRNRLGHTQYF. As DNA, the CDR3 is TGCACCAGCAGCCAAGATCGTAACCGCCTTGGGCATACGCAGTATTTT.